The 20 T cell receptor beta chains below all came from one sample that was sequenced in a study of monozygotic twins with inflammatory bowel disease. Using the 5' RACE reads, TCRdb records one entry per CDR3 protein without DNA. Recorded here are more than 300,000 distinct CDR3 sequences; the top ten clones represent 2.5% to 3%. Sequenced: blood. These receptors all come from a human donor with ulcerative colitis or Crohn's disease, or a healthy co-twin of an affected twin (not recorded which).

This chain uses TRBV5-1 with TRBJ2-5; TCRdb's D gene call, TRBD2, goes unchecked for lack of DNA. The CDR3 runs 16 residues. CDR1 is SGHRS, CDR2 YFSETQ, per germline. This CDR3 reads CASSFTTGTSQETQYF.

The J gene is TRBJ2-1, the V gene TRBV7-6; TCRdb returns TRBD2, unconfirmable since there is no DNA. This CDR3 is built from 16 residues. Germline-derived CDR1 and CDR2 are SGHVS and FNYEAQ. The CDR3 loop reads CASSPKRGETYNEQFF.

The chain couples TRBV3-1 to TRBJ2-5; TCRdb proposes TRBD1, but this gene call is untestable without DNA. The CDR3 is made up of 16 amino acids. Germline V CDR1 and CDR2: LGHDT, YNNKEL (reference sequence). CDR3 protein: CASSQEKGRGQETQYF.

V is TRBV20-1 and J is TRBJ2-7. Per germline, CDR1 DFQATT and CDR2 SNEGSKA (reference sequence). This CDR3 contains 11 residues. CDR3 region: CSARRSTEQYF.

The genes are TRBV7-8 and TRBJ1-1; the D gene TCRdb calls, TRBD1, cannot be checked with no DNA. The CDR3 extends over 16 amino acids. CDR1 SGHVS and CDR2 FQNEAQ come from the germline V gene. This chain's CDR3 is CASSLTTGTDNTEAFF.

The J gene is TRBJ1-1, the V gene TRBV7-9. In germline, CDR1 is SEHNR, CDR2 FQNEAQ (reference sequence). The CDR3 has 15 residues. CDR3 loop: CASTDSGLGNTEAFF. Using reference TRBV7-9 and TRBJ1-1 for the parts outside the CDR3, the full variable domain is DTGVSQNPRHKITKRGQNVTFRCDPISEHNRLYWYRQTLGQGPEFLTYFQNEAQLEKSRLLSDRFSAERPKGSFSTLEIQRTEQGDSAMYLCASTDSGLGNTEAFFGQGTRLTVV.

The chain joins TRBV4-1 to TRBJ2-2. The CDR3 length is 14 residues. The germline CDR1 and CDR2 sequences are MGHRA and YSYEKL. CDR3: CASSPSTNTGELFF.

This chain connects TRBV6-2 or TRBV6-3 to TRBJ2-2; TCRdb gives TRBD1 as the D gene, but with no DNA this cannot be confirmed. The CDR3 covers 15 residues. CDR1 is MNHEY, CDR2 SVGEGT, per germline. The CDR3: CASKSGTGLLGELFF.

J is TRBJ1-1 and V is TRBV19; the TCRdb D gene call, TRBD1, has no DNA to confirm it. The CDR3 consists of 15 residues. CDR1 is LNHDA, CDR2 SQIVND, per germline (reference sequence). The CDR3 spells CASRSPGQANTEAFF.

The rearrangement uses TRBV5-5 and TRBJ2-7; the TCRdb call, TRBD1, lacks DNA for checking. CDR3 length: 16 amino acids. The V gene's germline CDR1 is SGHKS and CDR2 YYEKEE (reference sequence). Here the CDR3 reads CASSLGGRGGSYEQYF.

The rearrangement uses TRBV10-2 and TRBJ2-3; with no DNA, the TCRdb D assignment of TRBD2 cannot be verified. The CDR3 runs 19 residues. Per germline, CDR1 WSHSY and CDR2 SAAADI. This CDR3 reads CASSEYVVPGLASTDTQYF.

The chain uses TRBV3-1 and TRBJ1-2; TCRdb's D call, TRBD1, is unchecked because there is no DNA. This CDR3 has 15 amino acids. CDR1 and CDR2 from the germline V gene are LGHDT and YNNKEL (reference sequence). The CDR3 protein is CASSQPQGFFSGYTF.

The V and J genes are TRBV3-1 and TRBJ2-3; TCRdb outputs TRBD1, but without DNA this stays unchecked. Germline V gene sequence: CDR1 LGHDT, CDR2 YNNKEL (reference sequence). The CDR3 totals 16 residues. The CDR3 here is CASSQAVRGGHMAQYF.

J is TRBJ1-2 and V is TRBV6-6; TCRdb lists TRBD1, though no DNA is available to test this call. The CDR3 has 13 residues. Germline V lookup: CDR1 MNHNY, CDR2 SVGAGI (reference sequence). CDR3 loop: CASRGQGLWGYTF.

The rearrangement joins TRBV5-5 to TRBJ2-1; the TRBD2 assignment by TCRdb is unverifiable without DNA. Germline CDR1 is SGHKS and CDR2 is YYEKEE (reference sequence). This CDR3 region has 15 residues. CDR3 region: CASSLDGRGGREQFF.

The genes are TRBV11-2 and TRBJ2-3; TCRdb reports TRBD1, a call that lacks DNA to check it against. The germline CDR1 and CDR2 sequences are SGHAT and FQNNGV. CDR3 size: 14 residues. CDR3 residues: CASNLDRGTDTQYF.

The genes are TRBV6-1 and TRBJ2-3; absent DNA, TCRdb's TRBD2 call cannot be checked. The CDR3 contains 16 residues. Germline V gene data show CDR1 as MNHNS and CDR2 as SASEGT. Here the CDR3 reads CASSPLRRGSTDTQYF.

V usage is TRBV12-3 or TRBV12-4 and J usage is TRBJ2-1; the TCRdb call, TRBD1, lacks DNA for checking. The CDR3 covers 14 residues. CDR3 loop: CASRTPLTGPRVFF.

The CDR3 reads CASSQDRGGASNTQYF. This sequence joins TRBV4-3 and TRBJ2-3; absent DNA, TCRdb's TRBD1 call cannot be checked. CDR3 size: 16 residues. The germline gives CDR1 LGHNA, CDR2 YSLEER.

The genes are TRBV20-1 and TRBJ2-5; the TCRdb call, TRBD1, lacks DNA for checking. The CDR3 runs to 12 residues. From germline, CDR1 is DFQATT and CDR2 SNEGSKA (reference sequence). The CDR3 sequence: CSSEDREETQYF.